The text below deals with one T cell receptor beta chain. Its recognized antigen is unknown. No per-base quality is available; no much larger clone lies one base away. This sample was included in a study of blood T cell repertoires in COVID-19 (dated by TCRdb to the early 2020s). In the study overall: Samples from collaborators originated in the United States, Italy and Spain and spanned both the acute and convalescent phases of COVID-19. The material from the prospective study consisted of cDNA or gDNA derived from T cells, B-cell-depleted T cells, or PBMCs. Deeply sampled blood TCRbeta repertoires from subjects exposed to, actively infected with, or recovered from COVID-19 were included in the dataset. The repertoires were released in a freely available public database meant as a resource for research on the immune response to SARS-CoV-2. Samples came from the ongoing ImmuneRACE study (first 160 participants) plus 1,254 subjects from 6 global collaborators. A de-identified subject ID, COVID-19 status, age in years and sex were almost always included in the sample metadata. Where available, HLA class I and class II types were taken from metadata supplied by the sample provider and were not determined by assay-based typing. On the study overall, not on this receptor specifically: How much clinical and demographic metadata was included differed by source and by participant, and the metadata was provided uncurated.

One collaborating source in Seattle enrolled patients during active infection and followed them longitudinally through the course of disease. Collaborating institutions collected whole blood in K2EDTA tubes following their own protocols. For TCRbeta analysis, collaborator samples were shipped as frozen whole blood, as isolated PBMCs, or as DNA extracted from either sample type. V is cut back by 7 bases and J by 5 bases, with 10 bases in the junction unmatched. From a lookup of the germline V gene, CDR1 and CDR2 are MNHEY and SVGAGI. There are 15 amino acids in the CDR3, from cysteine to phenylalanine inclusive. This entry keeps only the CDR3 DNA: 45 bases, framed from base 1. TCRbeta CDR3 regions were amplified from genomic DNA using the immunoSEQ Assay, a bias-controlled multiplex PCR. On the authors' methods: The number of nucleated cells in each sample was estimated by amplification of reference gene primers within the assay. Sequence reads were collapsed and filtered to measure the absolute abundance of every unique TCRbeta CDR3 rearrangement. For each sample, productive Simpson clonality was calculated as the square root of Simpson's diversity index over productive rearrangements. TCRdb took over this immuneACCESS table, retaining in-frame rearrangements with V and J assigned. Such tables are incomplete; in checked studies, under half of the missing clones stem from an unresolved V gene, and the remainder is unexplained. V and J calls and clone size are copied from that table; D and trimming were computed from the DNA. This sample comprises 250,000 to 300,000 clones, approximately 89% of them detected only once. Of the sample, approximately 10% falls within the top ten clones.

The V gene is TRBV6-5 and the J gene is TRBJ1-5, with 8 middle bases fitting TRBD1. This TCR was recovered from a woman between 25 and 40 years old with COVID-19, enrolled during active disease. The sequencing input was peripheral blood. CDR3 protein: CASNQGALVDQPQHF. The DNA is TGTGCCAGCAACCAGGGGGCTCTGGTGGATCAGCCCCAGCATTTT.